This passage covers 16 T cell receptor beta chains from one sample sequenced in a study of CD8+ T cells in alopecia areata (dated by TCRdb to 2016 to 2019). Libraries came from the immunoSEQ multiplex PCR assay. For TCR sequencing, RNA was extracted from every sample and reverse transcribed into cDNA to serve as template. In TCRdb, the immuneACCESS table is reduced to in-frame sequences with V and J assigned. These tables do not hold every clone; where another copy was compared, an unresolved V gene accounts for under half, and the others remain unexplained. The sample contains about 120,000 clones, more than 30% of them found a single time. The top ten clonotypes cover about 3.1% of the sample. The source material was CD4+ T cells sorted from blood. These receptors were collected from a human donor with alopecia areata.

This CDR3 is CASSYRGMETQYF. The CDR3, as DNA: TGTGCCAGCAGTTACCGGGGCATGGAGACCCAGTACTTC. The chain couples TRBV6-5 to TRBJ2-5; TRBD1 or TRBD2 may be the D gene (5 bases each). V shed 2 bases and J shed 5 bases, with 9 bases lying between them. Germline CDR1 reads MNHEY; CDR2 reads SVGAGI. The CDR3 is 13 residues long.

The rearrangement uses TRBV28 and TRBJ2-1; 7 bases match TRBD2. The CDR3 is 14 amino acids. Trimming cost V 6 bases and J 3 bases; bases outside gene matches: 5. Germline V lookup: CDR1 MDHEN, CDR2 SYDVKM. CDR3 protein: CASRPAGDYNEQFF. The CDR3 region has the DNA TGTGCCAGCAGACCGGCGGGAGACTACAATGAGCAGTTCTTC. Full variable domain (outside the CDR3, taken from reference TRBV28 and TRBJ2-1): DVKVTQSSRYLVKRTGEKVFLECVQDMDHENMFWYRQDPGLGLRLIYFSYDVKMKEKGDIPEGYSVSREKKERFSLILESASTNQTSMYLCASRPAGDYNEQFFGPGTRLTVL.

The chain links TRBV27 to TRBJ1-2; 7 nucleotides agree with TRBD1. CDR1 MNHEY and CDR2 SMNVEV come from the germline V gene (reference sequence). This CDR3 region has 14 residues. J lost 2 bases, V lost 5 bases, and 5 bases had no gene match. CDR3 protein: CASSPWDSNYGYTF. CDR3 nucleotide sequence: TGTGCCAGCAGTCCCTGGGACAGCAACTATGGCTACACCTTC.

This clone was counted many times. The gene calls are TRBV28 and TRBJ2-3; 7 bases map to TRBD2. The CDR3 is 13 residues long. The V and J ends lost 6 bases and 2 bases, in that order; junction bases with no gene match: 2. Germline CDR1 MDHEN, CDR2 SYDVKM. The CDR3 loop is CASRERDTDTQYF. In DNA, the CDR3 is TGTGCCAGCAGGGAGCGGGACACAGATACGCAGTATTTT. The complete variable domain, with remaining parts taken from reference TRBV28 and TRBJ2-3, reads DVKVTQSSRYLVKRTGEKVFLECVQDMDHENMFWYRQDPGLGLRLIYFSYDVKMKEKGDIPEGYSVSREKKERFSLILESASTNQTSMYLCASRERDTDTQYFGPGTRLTVL.

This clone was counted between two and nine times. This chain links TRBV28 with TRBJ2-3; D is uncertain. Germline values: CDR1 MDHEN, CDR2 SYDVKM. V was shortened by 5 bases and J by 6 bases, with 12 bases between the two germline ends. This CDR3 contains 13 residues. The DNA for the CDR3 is TGTGCCAGCAGTACACTACAGCTTGATACGCAGTATTTT. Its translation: CASSTLQLDTQYF.

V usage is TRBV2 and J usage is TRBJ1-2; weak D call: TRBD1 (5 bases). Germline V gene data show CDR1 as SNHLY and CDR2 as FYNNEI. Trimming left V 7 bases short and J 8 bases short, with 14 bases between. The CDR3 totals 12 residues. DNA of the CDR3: TGTGCCAGCAAGCCGGAAGCAGGGGGCTACACCTTC. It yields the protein CASKPEAGGYTF.

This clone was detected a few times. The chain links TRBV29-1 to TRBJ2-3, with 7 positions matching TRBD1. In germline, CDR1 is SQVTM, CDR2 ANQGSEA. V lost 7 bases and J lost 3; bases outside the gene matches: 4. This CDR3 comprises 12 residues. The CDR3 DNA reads TGCAGCGCTAACAGGGGAACAGATACGCAGTATTTT. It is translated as CSANRGTDTQYF.

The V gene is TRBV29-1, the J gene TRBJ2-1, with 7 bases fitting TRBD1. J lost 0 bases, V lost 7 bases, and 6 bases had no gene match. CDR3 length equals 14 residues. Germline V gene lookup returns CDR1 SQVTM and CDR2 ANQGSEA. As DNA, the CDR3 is TGCAGCGCTGTACAGGGGAGCTCCTACAATGAGCAGTTCTTC. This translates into CSAVQGSSYNEQFF.

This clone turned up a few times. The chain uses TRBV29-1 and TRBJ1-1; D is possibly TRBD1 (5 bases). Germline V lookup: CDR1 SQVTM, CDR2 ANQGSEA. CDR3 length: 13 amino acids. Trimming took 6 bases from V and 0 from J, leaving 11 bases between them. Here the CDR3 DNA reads TGCAGCGTGATGGGACGTTTGAACACTGAAGCTTTCTTT. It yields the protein CSVMGRLNTEAFF. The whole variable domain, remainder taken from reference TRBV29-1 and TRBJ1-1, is SAVISQKPSRDICQRGTSLTIQCQVDSQVTMMFWYRQQPGQSLTLIATANQGSEATYESGFVIDKFPISRPNLTFSTLTVSNMSPEDSSIYLCSVMGRLNTEAFFGQGTRLTVV.

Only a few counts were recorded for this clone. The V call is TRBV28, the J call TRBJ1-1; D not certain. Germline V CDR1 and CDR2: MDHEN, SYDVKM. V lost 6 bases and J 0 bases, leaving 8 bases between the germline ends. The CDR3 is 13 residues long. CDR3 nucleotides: TGTGCCAGCAGCTATACAGTGAACACTGAAGCTTTCTTT. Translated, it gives CASSYTVNTEAFF.

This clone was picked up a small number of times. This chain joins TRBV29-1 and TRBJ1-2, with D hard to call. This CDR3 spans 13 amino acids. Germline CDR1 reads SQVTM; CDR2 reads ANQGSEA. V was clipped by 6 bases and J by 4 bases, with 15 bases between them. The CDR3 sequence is CSVDPLLGYGYTF. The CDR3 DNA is TGCAGCGTCGACCCCCTTTTGGGCTATGGCTACACCTTC.

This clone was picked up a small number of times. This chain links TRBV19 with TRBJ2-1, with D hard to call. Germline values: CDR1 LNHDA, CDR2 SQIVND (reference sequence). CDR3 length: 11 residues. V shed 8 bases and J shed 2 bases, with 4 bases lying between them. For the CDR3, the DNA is TGTGCCAGTGTCACCTACAATGAGCAGTTCTTC. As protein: CASVTYNEQFF.

The CDR3 sequence: CASGFQGKSPLHF. The CDR3 nucleotides read TGTGCTAGTGGTTTCCAGGGGAAATCACCCCTCCACTTT. The chain employs TRBV12-5 and TRBJ1-6, with D maybe TRBD1 (6 bases). The CDR3 is made up of 13 amino acids. Germline CDR1 reads LGHNT; CDR2 reads FRNRAP. V was shortened by 3 bases and J by 10 bases, with 10 bases between the two germline ends. The entire variable domain, with the rest obtained from reference TRBV12-5 and TRBJ1-6, is as follows: DARVTQTPRHKVTEMGQEVTMRCQPILGHNTVFWYRQTMMQGLELLAYFRNRAPLDDSGMPKDRFSAEMPDATLATLKIQPSEPRDSAVYFCASGFQGKSPLHFGNGTRLTVT.

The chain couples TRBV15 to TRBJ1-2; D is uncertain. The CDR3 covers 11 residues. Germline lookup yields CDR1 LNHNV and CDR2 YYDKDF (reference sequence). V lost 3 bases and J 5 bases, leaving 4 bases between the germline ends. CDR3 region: CATSSQYGYTF. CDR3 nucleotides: TGTGCCACCAGCAGTCAGTATGGCTACACCTTC.

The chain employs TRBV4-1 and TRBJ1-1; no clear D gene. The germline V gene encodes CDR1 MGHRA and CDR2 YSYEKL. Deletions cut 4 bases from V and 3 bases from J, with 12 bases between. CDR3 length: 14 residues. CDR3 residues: CASSLSYGHTEAFF. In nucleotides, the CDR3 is TGCGCCAGCAGCCTTTCCTACGGACACACTGAAGCTTTCTTT.

As DNA, the CDR3 is TGTGCCAGCAGCCTACCGGGAGGGAGCGGGAAGACCCAGTACTTC. Its translation: CASSLPGGSGKTQYF. The chain couples TRBV14 to TRBJ2-5; 8 positions match TRBD2. CDR3 length equals 15 residues. Germline loops: CDR1 SGHDN, CDR2 FVKESK. With 4 bases clipped from V and 6 bases from J, the junction kept 10 bases outside the gene matches.